Shown below are 11 T cell receptor beta chains from a single sample sequenced in a study of PD-L1 blockade in urothelial cancer. Sequencing was performed with immunoSEQ multiplex PCR; in TCRdb, only in-frame clones are kept and a portion is missing. The sample records about 63,000 clones, about four fifths being singletons. Time point reported: pretreatment peripheral blood. The sample was PBMCs, taken around atezolizumab (anti-PD-L1) treatment. These receptors were taken from a man in his 70s with urothelial cancer.

This chain links TRBV10-3 with TRBJ2-4, with 9 bases aligning to TRBD1. This CDR3 contains 17 residues. The V gene end was trimmed by 0 bases and the J gene end by 6 bases; junction bases not matched to a gene: 9. Germline CDR1 and CDR2: ENHRY and SYGVKD. CDR3: CAISESATGGGRNIQYF. As DNA, the CDR3 is TGTGCCATCAGTGAGTCGGCGACAGGGGGGGGCAGAAACATTCAGTACTTC.

The CDR3 bases are TGTGCCAGCAGCCCGACAGGGGGGGGCACAGATACGCAGTATTTT. It encodes CASSPTGGGTDTQYF. This rearrangement joins TRBV14 to TRBJ2-3; 9 nucleotides line up with TRBD1. Trimming took 4 bases from V and 1 from J; bases not matched to a gene: 3. CDR1 and CDR2 (germline): SGHDN, FVKESK. This CDR3 spans 15 amino acids. Complete variable domain (other parts from reference TRBV14 and TRBJ2-3): EAGVTQFPSHSVIEKGQTVTLRCDPISGHDNLYWYRRVMGKEIKFLLHFVKESKQDESGMPNNRFLAERTGGTYSTLKVQPAELEDSGVYFCASSPTGGGTDTQYFGPGTRLTVL.

The genes are TRBV6-7 and TRBJ2-1; 10 bases are shared with TRBD2. TRBV6-7 is known as an ORF, though its function is uncertain. J gave up 7 bases and V 5 bases, and 8 bases lay outside the gene matches. This CDR3 spans 15 amino acids. CDR3 sequence reads: CASSTALAGINEQFF. The CDR3 coding sequence is TGTGCCAGCAGTACAGCACTAGCGGGAATAAATGAGCAGTTCTTC.

The chain carries TRBV5-5 and TRBJ2-3, with D hard to call. The CDR3 length is 14 residues. Trimming took off 1 base at V and 0 bases at J, with 6 bases between the two ends. In germline, CDR1 is SGHKS, CDR2 YYEKEE (reference sequence). The CDR3 spells CASSLTASTDTQYF. CDR3 nucleotides: TGTGCCAGCAGCTTGACAGCTAGCACAGATACGCAGTATTTT.

The chain is built from TRBV6-5 and TRBJ1-2, with 9 bases aligning to TRBD1. The CDR3 has 14 amino acids. From germline, CDR1 is MNHEY and CDR2 SVGAGI. Trimming took 5 bases from V and 4 from J; bases not matched to a gene: 5. The CDR3 nucleotides are TGTGCCAGCAGTCACAGGGGGCAGGGCTATGGCTACACCTTC. Translation: CASSHRGQGYGYTF.

V usage is TRBV7-9 and J usage is TRBJ2-1; 10 bases fit TRBD1. The CDR3 is made up of 17 amino acids. Trimming at V came to 6 bases and at J to 2 bases, leaving 10 bases not matched to a gene. Germline assignment: CDR1 SEHNR and CDR2 FQNEAQ (reference sequence). The DNA of the CDR3 is TGTGCCAGCAGGCAACCTTTTGGGACAGGGGCCTACAATGAGCAGTTCTTC. It is translated as CASRQPFGTGAYNEQFF. Looking up the rest from reference TRBV7-9 and TRBJ2-1 gives the full variable domain: DTGVSQNPRHKITKRGQNVTFRCDPISEHNRLYWYRQTLGQGPEFLTYFQNEAQLEKSRLLSDRFSAERPKGSFSTLEIQRTEQGDSAMYLCASRQPFGTGAYNEQFFGPGTRLTVL.

The rearrangement joins TRBV28 to TRBJ2-7; 8 bases map to TRBD2. Germline CDR1 reads MDHEN; CDR2 reads SYDVKM. The CDR3 is made up of 15 amino acids. Losses at the gene ends were 5 bases for V and 2 bases for J; bases not matched to a gene: 8. The DNA of the CDR3 is TGTGCCAGCAGTAAACCGGGACTAGGGGCCTACGAGCAGTACTTC. Protein product: CASSKPGLGAYEQYF. Full variable domain (missing parts from reference TRBV28 and TRBJ2-7): DVKVTQSSRYLVKRTGEKVFLECVQDMDHENMFWYRQDPGLGLRLIYFSYDVKMKEKGDIPEGYSVSREKKERFSLILESASTNQTSMYLCASSKPGLGAYEQYFGPGTRLTVT.

The chain is built from TRBV14 and TRBJ1-2, with unresolved D. The ends were cut back, 4 bases at V and 0 bases at J, with 12 bases in the middle. CDR3 length: 15 residues. Germline-derived CDR1 and CDR2 are SGHDN and FVKESK. CDR3: CASSLTGVTNYGYTF. The CDR3 region has the DNA TGTGCCAGCAGCCTCACCGGGGTGACTAACTATGGCTACACCTTC.

The chain is built from TRBV29-1 and TRBJ2-1, with 11 nucleotides matching TRBD1. This CDR3 has 12 amino acids. Germline-derived CDR1 and CDR2 are SQVTM and ANQGSEA. V shed 7 bases and J 5 bases; nucleotides not matched to a gene: 1. The CDR3 reads CSGDRGDNEQFF. For the CDR3, the DNA is TGCAGCGGGGACAGGGGGGACAATGAGCAGTTCTTC.

Written as DNA, the CDR3 is TGTGCCAGCAGTTTGTCCCGACAGTCTTTGAACACCGGGGAGCTGTTTTTT. Translation gives CASSLSRQSLNTGELFF. This chain uses TRBV28 with TRBJ2-2, with D possibly TRBD1 on 5 matching bases. The CDR3 has 17 residues. Per germline, CDR1 MDHEN and CDR2 SYDVKM. V dropped 3 bases and J dropped 1 base, with 15 bases sitting between them. Based on the CDR3 plus reference TRBV28 and TRBJ2-2, the full variable domain is DVKVTQSSRYLVKRTGEKVFLECVQDMDHENMFWYRQDPGLGLRLIYFSYDVKMKEKGDIPEGYSVSREKKERFSLILESASTNQTSMYLCASSLSRQSLNTGELFFGEGSRLTVL.

V and J are TRBV27 and TRBJ2-7, with TRBD1 matching over 7 bases. The germline V gene has CDR1 MNHEY and CDR2 SMNVEV (reference sequence). V lost 5 bases and J lost 5; bases outside the gene matches: 9. This CDR3 spans 14 amino acids. The CDR3 region has the DNA TGTGCCAGCAGTCTCCGACAGGGTATGGACGAGCAGTACTTC. Its translation is CASSLRQGMDEQYF.